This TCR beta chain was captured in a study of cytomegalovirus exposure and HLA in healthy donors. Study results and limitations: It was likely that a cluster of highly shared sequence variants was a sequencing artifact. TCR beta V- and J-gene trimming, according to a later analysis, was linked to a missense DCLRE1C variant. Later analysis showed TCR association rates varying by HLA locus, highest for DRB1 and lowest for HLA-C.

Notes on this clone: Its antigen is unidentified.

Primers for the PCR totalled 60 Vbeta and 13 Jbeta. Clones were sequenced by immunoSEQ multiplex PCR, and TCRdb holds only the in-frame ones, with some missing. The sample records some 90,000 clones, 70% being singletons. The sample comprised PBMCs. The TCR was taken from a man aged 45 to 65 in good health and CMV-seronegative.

This CDR3 reads CASSKPGTSVNEQFF. The CDR3 nucleotides are TGCGCCAGCAGTAAACCCGGGACTAGCGTCAATGAGCAGTTCTTC. The chain employs TRBV10-2 and TRBJ2-1; 10 positions match TRBD2. CDR1 and CDR2 (germline): WSHSY, SAAADI. This CDR3 has 15 amino acids. V was pared by 5 bases and J by 6 bases, with 7 bases of the junction left unmatched.